The table lists the clone carrying this TCR beta chain with a few counts. The CDR3 covers 12 residues. Trimming pared 4 bases from V and 10 bases from J, leaving 9 bases between. CDR1 and CDR2 (germline): SGHRS, YFSETQ. On cycle 4 day 1 and cycle 7 day 1, as well as at baseline, blood was sampled. Some clones are missing from TCRdb's copy, which holds only in-frame ones; the method was immunoSEQ multiplex PCR. Among some 140,000 clones, roughly 91% were seen once, and the ten largest hold over 0.8%. This specimen belongs to a study of OX40 agonist ivuxolimab in advanced cancers. Study background: Patients with prior anti-PD-1, anti-PD-L1 or anti-CTLA-4 therapy were eligible; about 41% had some.

This clonotype was sampled from an adult with an advanced solid tumor such as melanoma, head and neck, liver or kidney cancer. The J gene is TRBJ1-6, the V gene TRBV5-1; TRBD1 might be the D (5 bases). The sequencing used CD4+ or CD8+ T cells sorted from blood, collected in a trial of the OX40 agonist ivuxolimab. The CDR3 DNA reads as TGCGCCAGCAGCCTGGGGACCTCACCCCTCCACTTT. Translating it yields CASSLGTSPLHF.